What follows is one TCR beta chain and its context. Produced via immunoSEQ multiplex PCR; TCRdb's table is partial and in-frame only. The table has tens of thousands of clones, around 87% seen once. These data come from a study of blood T cell repertoires in COVID-19. The trim removed 3 bases at V and 5 bases at J, leaving 16 bases unmatched. This CDR3 spans 18 amino acids. Germline V gene lookup returns CDR1 SGDLS and CDR2 YYNGEE. The chain employs TRBV9 and TRBJ2-5; 10 positions agree with TRBD2. The clonotype was recovered from a human donor with acute or convalescent COVID-19. The donor label of this sample is uncertain. Sequencing was carried out using peripheral blood. CDR3 bases: TGTGCCAGCAGCGCTACCGCTAGCGGGGGCCCTGCCCTGGAGACCCAGTACTTC. This codes for CASSATASGGPALETQYF.